The rows below give T cell receptor beta chains drawn from one sample of a study of blood T cell repertoires in COVID-19. Assay: immunoSEQ multiplex PCR; the TCRdb copy retains only in-frame clones and omits some. Counted here are 250,000 or so clones, roughly nine tenths occurring once; the ten biggest clones make up about 1.2%. Sequencing input: PBMCs or T cells enriched from blood (not recorded which). Source of these receptors: a human donor in a cohort exposed to, infected with or recovered from COVID-19 (not recorded which). The donor label of this sample is uncertain. The conserved cysteine and the conserved F or W are not part of the CDR3 here. The D gene is left open where the match is weak.

CDR3 protein | V gene | D gene
ASSYRAGGSPLH | TRBV6-5 | TRBD1
ASRRGQTYGYT | TRBV12-3/TRBV12-4 | -
ASRGDSYNSPLH | TRBV6-5 | TRBD1
ASSLGQAERYGYT | TRBV28 | TRBD1
ASRDREFGELF | TRBV6-5 | -
AWSVQGEAF | TRBV30 | -
SVGSLSRGYT | TRBV29-1 | -
ASSLAETQY | TRBV7-9 | -
ASSLGLAGWSSYNEQF | TRBV5-1 | TRBD2
ASSVKQGTPYNEQF | TRBV5-4 | TRBD1
ASIETGINQPQH | TRBV19 | TRBD1
ASSLPSGGVTGELF | TRBV5-6 | TRBD2
ASSFGDTEAF | TRBV5-1 | -
ASSPHGLSGAGELF | TRBV5-6 | -
ASSYSVGRYYGYT | TRBV6-5 | -
ASSLGQGRSYEQY | TRBV5-1 | TRBD1
ASSLTSGDVTDTQY | TRBV7-9 | TRBD2
ASSYGSSGRTDTQY | TRBV9 | -
ASSLQGRDTEAF | TRBV5-4 | -
ASSPQEGGPGETQY | TRBV4-2 | -
ASSRTANEKLF | TRBV4-1 | -
ASSEGTGGGQPQH | TRBV2 | TRBD1
ASSQDGSLAGGSSTDTQY | TRBV4-2 | TRBD2
ASSEADTYEQY | TRBV9 | -
ASRTLDRAYGYT | TRBV6-5 | TRBD1
ASSQGQGQGAQPQH | TRBV3-1/TRBV3-2 | TRBD1
ASGLAGVYNSPLH | TRBV12-5 | -
ASSGHGTGRAF | TRBV2 | -